A selection of T cell receptor beta chains follows, all from one sample in a study of response to subunit inactivated influenza vaccine. A single record per CDR3 protein comes from TCRdb applying MiXCR to the RT-PCR reads. Of 530,000 or so distinct CDR3 sequences listed, around 11% were seen once; the top ten hold 10% to 13%. This material consisted of PBMCs from blood, taken on the day of vaccination. These receptor sequences come from a man aged 45-65 years who received an inactivated influenza vaccine. Each CDR3 is given with its conserved first and last residue. D genes are given only for firm matches. Size values are once, few and many counts, or a class for expanded clones, and some rows have none.

TRBV7-2	TRBJ1-1	.	many	CASSLVAGMNTEAFF	TGTGCCAGCAGCTTAGTGGCAGGGATGAACACTGAAGCTTTCTTT
TRBV4-1	TRBJ2-5	.	many	CASSQGSGQETQYF	TGCGCCAGCAGCCAAGGTTCAGGGCAGGAGACCCAGTACTTC
TRBV19	TRBJ1-2	.	.	CASRSGYGYTF	TGTGCCAGTAGGTCGGGCTATGGCTACACCTTC
TRBV5-1	TRBJ1-1	.	few	CASSLGAAGLNTEAFF	TGCGCCAGCAGCTTGGGAGCCGCAGGGTTAAACACTGAAGCTTTCTTT
TRBV4-3	TRBJ1-2	TRBD1	many	CASSLTGGYGYTF	TGTGCCAGCAGCTTAACAGGGGGGTATGGCTACACCTTC
TRBV7-2	TRBJ1-5	.	few	CASSLDQVYNQPQHF	TGTGCCAGCAGCTTAGATCAGGTCTATAATCAGCCCCAGCATTTT
TRBV7-3	TRBJ2-5	.	few	CASSFGTTGTQYF	TGTGCCAGCAGCTTTGGGACAACCGGGACCCAGTACTTC
TRBV5-4	TRBJ2-1	.	few	CASSLALFNEQFF	TGTGCCAGCAGCTTGGCTCTTTTCAATGAGCAGTTCTTC
TRBV4-3	TRBJ2-3	TRBD2	.	CASSQDLGTSGRTSTDTQYF	TGCGCCAGCAGCCAAGACCTCGGGACTAGCGGAAGGACTAGCACAGATACGCAGTATTTT
TRBV12-3/TRBV12-4	TRBJ2-3	TRBD2	many	CASSPGLATSRQYF	TGTGCCAGCAGTCCCGGACTAGCGACATCCCGGCAGTATTTT
TRBV5-1	TRBJ2-7	.	.	CASSIWGTGSEQYF	TGCGCCAGCAGCATATGGGGTACAGGGTCCGAGCAGTACTTC
TRBV20-1	TRBJ2-7	TRBD1	few	CSARHNRGSYEQYF	TGCAGTGCTAGACATAACAGGGGCTCCTACGAGCAGTACTTC
TRBV20-1	TRBJ2-1	.	.	CSAGSLSHNEQFF	TGCAGTGCTGGTAGTTTATCTCACAATGAGCAGTTCTTC
TRBV20-1	TRBJ2-7	.	.	CSARGAQEYEQYF	TGCAGTGCTAGAGGCGCACAGGAGTACGAGCAGTACTTC
TRBV27	TRBJ2-2	TRBD1	few	CASRLTGGNTGELFF	TGTGCCAGCAGGCTGACAGGGGGCAACACCGGGGAGCTGTTTTTT
TRBV5-5	TRBJ1-2	.	few	CASSYYGGGYTF	TGTGCCAGCAGCTACTACGGGGGGGGCTACACCTTC
TRBV5-1	TRBJ2-6	.	few	CASSSDSGRISGANVLTF	TGCGCCAGCAGCTCGGATAGTGGACGGATCTCTGGGGCCAACGTCCTGACTTTC
TRBV11-2	TRBJ2-7	.	few	CASSLDHGTPYEQYF	TGTGCCAGCAGCTTAGATCACGGGACACCCTACGAGCAGTACTTC
TRBV28	TRBJ2-3	TRBD2	.	CASSLWGTSGTDTQYF	TGTGCCAGCAGTTTATGGGGGACTAGCGGCACAGATACGCAGTATTTT
TRBV24-1	TRBJ2-1	TRBD1	.	CATSDIRQGRNEQFF	TGTGCCACCAGTGACATCAGACAGGGTCGGAATGAGCAGTTCTTC
TRBV9	TRBJ2-7	.	.	CASSSSWTALTYEQYF	TGTGCCAGCAGCTCCTCTTGGACAGCCCTAACCTACGAGCAGTACTTC
TRBV20-1	TRBJ2-1	TRBD2	.	CSATAGTAYNEQFF	TGCAGTGCTACAGCGGGGACCGCCTACAATGAGCAGTTCTTC
TRBV12-3/TRBV12-4	TRBJ1-6	.	.	CASSWSVFNSPLHF	TGTGCCAGCAGTTGGAGCGTGTTCAATTCACCCCTCCACTTT
TRBV20-1	TRBJ1-6	.	.	CSAIESGRGNSPLHF	TGCAGTGCGATAGAATCAGGGAGGGGTAATTCACCCCTCCACTTT
TRBV20-1	TRBJ2-1	TRBD2	many	CSARGLAGNNEQFF	TGCAGTGCTAGAGGTCTAGCGGGGAACAATGAGCAGTTCTTC
TRBV29-1	TRBJ2-1	TRBD2	.	CSVDWGTSGRNEQFF	TGCAGCGTTGATTGGGGGACTAGCGGGCGCAATGAGCAGTTCTTC
TRBV12-3/TRBV12-4	TRBJ2-2	TRBD1	many	CASSFRQGAGELFF	TGTGCCAGCAGTTTCCGACAGGGGGCCGGGGAGCTGTTTTTT
TRBV20-1	TRBJ1-5	.	.	CSAVRDINQPQHF	TGCAGTGCTGTCCGGGACATCAATCAGCCCCAGCATTTT
TRBV6-5	TRBJ2-2	TRBD2	few	CASSYSFRLAGFTGELFF	TGTGCCAGCAGTTACTCGTTTCGGCTAGCGGGATTCACCGGGGAGCTGTTTTTT
TRBV20-1	TRBJ1-5	.	few	CSARPEGKGNQPQHF	TGCAGTGCCCGGCCCGAGGGGAAGGGCAATCAGCCCCAGCATTTT
TRBV2	TRBJ2-7	.	many	CASSEPGSSYEQYF	TGTGCCAGCAGTGAACCAGGGAGCTCCTACGAGCAGTACTTC
TRBV12-3/TRBV12-4	TRBJ1-1	.	few	CASRSLGTGTEAFF	TGTGCCAGCAGGAGCCTGGGCACGGGCACTGAAGCTTTCTTT
TRBV28	TRBJ1-1	TRBD1	few	CASRTGFTEAFF	TGTGCCAGCCGGACAGGGTTCACTGAAGCTTTCTTT
TRBV6-2/TRBV6-3	TRBJ2-7	.	many	CASSPSRLAMLGEQYF	TGTGCCAGCAGCCCCTCGAGGCTAGCGATGCTCGGGGAGCAGTACTTC
TRBV12-3/TRBV12-4	TRBJ1-5	.	many	CASSLEEGLNQPQHF	TGTGCCAGCAGTTTAGAGGAGGGCCTCAATCAGCCCCAGCATTTT
TRBV12-3/TRBV12-4	TRBJ2-5	TRBD2	few	CASRYSGGEETQYF	TGTGCCAGCAGGTATAGCGGGGGCGAAGAGACCCAGTACTTC
TRBV18	TRBJ2-2	TRBD1	.	CASSPPGTGYTGELFF	TGTGCCAGCTCACCGCCCGGGACAGGGTACACCGGGGAGCTGTTTTTT
TRBV12-3/TRBV12-4	TRBJ1-5	TRBD1	many	CASSLATGIYSNQPQHF	TGTGCCAGCAGTTTAGCGACAGGGATTTATAGCAATCAGCCCCAGCATTTT
TRBV7-9	TRBJ1-6	.	.	CASSLAVNSPLHF	TGTGCCAGCAGCTTAGCGGTAAATTCACCCCTCCACTTT
TRBV5-1	TRBJ2-3	TRBD2	many	CASRRGTSHTQYF	TGCGCCAGCAGACGTGGGACTAGTCATACGCAGTATTTT
TRBV28	TRBJ2-1	TRBD2	.	CASSSGTSLFHEQFF	TGTGCCAGCAGTTCCGGGACTAGCCTTTTCCATGAGCAGTTCTTC
TRBV9	TRBJ2-3	TRBD1	.	CASSPRPRTGTNTDTQYF	TGTGCCAGCAGCCCCAGACCCCGGACAGGGACCAACACAGATACGCAGTATTTT
TRBV5-6	TRBJ2-5	.	.	CASSGGLDVQETQYF	TGTGCCAGCAGCGGCGGGTTGGACGTACAAGAGACCCAGTACTTC
TRBV12-3/TRBV12-4	TRBJ1-4	TRBD1	few	CASSLAGDRVGEKLFF	TGTGCCAGCAGTTTAGCCGGGGACAGGGTTGGTGAAAAACTGTTTTTT
TRBV7-8	TRBJ2-5	.	.	CASSFLAGEGETQYF	TGTGCCAGCAGCTTCCTGGCAGGGGAGGGTGAGACCCAGTACTTC
TRBV5-1	TRBJ1-1	.	many	CASSLEGTGTEAFF	TGCGCCAGCAGCTTGGAAGGGACGGGGACTGAAGCTTTCTTT
TRBV7-7	TRBJ2-1	TRBD2	.	CASSLVTETSLFF	TGTGCTAGCAGCTTAGTGACTGAGACTAGCCTGTTCTTC
TRBV4-2	TRBJ2-7	TRBD1	.	CASSQVSGTGFHEQYF	TGTGCCAGCAGCCAAGTGTCCGGGACAGGGTTCCACGAGCAGTACTTC
TRBV28	TRBJ2-7	TRBD2	.	CASETSGDYEQYF	TGTGCCAGCGAGACTAGCGGGGACTACGAGCAGTACTTC
TRBV5-6	TRBJ2-3	TRBD2	many	CASSLAGGAGGAADTQYF	TGTGCCAGCAGCTTAGCGGGAGGTGCCGGGGGGGCGGCAGATACGCAGTATTTT
TRBV4-3	TRBJ1-2	.	.	CASSQDLGVDGGGYTF	TGCGCCAGCAGCCAAGATCTAGGGGTTGACGGAGGGGGCTACACCTTC
TRBV20-1	TRBJ2-3	.	few	CSASLLALGPDTQYF	TGCAGTGCTAGTCTCCTAGCCCTGGGCCCAGATACGCAGTATTTT
TRBV12-3/TRBV12-4	TRBJ2-1	TRBD2	few	CASSVGTSGNNEQFF	TGTGCCAGCAGTGTCGGGACTAGCGGGAACAATGAGCAGTTCTTC